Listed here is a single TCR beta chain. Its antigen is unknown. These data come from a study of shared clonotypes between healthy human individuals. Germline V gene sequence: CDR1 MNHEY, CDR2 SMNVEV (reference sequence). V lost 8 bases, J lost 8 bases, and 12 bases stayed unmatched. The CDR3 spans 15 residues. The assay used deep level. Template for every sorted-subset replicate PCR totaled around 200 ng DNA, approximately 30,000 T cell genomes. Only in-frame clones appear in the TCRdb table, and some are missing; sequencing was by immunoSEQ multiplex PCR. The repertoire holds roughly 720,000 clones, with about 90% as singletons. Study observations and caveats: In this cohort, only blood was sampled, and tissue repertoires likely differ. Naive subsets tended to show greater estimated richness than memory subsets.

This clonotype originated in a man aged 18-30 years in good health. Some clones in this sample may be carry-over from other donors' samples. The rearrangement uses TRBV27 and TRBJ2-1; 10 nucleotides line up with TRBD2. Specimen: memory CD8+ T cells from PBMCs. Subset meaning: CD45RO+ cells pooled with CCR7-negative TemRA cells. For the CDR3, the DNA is TGTGCCAGCTCCCTGGGAAGCGGGAGGGCGTATGAGCAGTTCTTC. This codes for CASSLGSGRAYEQFF.